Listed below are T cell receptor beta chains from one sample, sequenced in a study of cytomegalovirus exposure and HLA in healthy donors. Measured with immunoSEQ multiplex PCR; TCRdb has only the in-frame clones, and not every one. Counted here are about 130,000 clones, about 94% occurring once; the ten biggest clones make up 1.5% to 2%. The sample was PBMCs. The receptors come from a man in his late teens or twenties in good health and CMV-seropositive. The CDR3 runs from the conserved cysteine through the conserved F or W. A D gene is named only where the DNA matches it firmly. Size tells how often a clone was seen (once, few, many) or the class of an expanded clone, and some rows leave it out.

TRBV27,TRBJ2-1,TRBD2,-,TGTGCCAGCAGTTTCATTAGCGGGATCCCCAATGAGCAGTTCTTC,CASSFISGIPNEQFF
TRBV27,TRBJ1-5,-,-,TGTGCCAGCAGTTTCCGGCGGAATAGCAATCAGCCCCAGCATTTT,CASSFRRNSNQPQHF
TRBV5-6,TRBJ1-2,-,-,TGTGCCAGCAGCTTGTCAGGGACTTATGGCTACACCTTC,CASSLSGTYGYTF
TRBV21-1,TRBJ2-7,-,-,TGTGCCAGCAGCTGCAATGACGGGACAGGGTGTCACTACGAGCAGTACTTC,CASSCNDGTGCHYEQYF
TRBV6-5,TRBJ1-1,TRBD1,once,TGTGCCAGCAGTGGCCGGGACAGGGGATTGTCCGCTTTCTTT,CASSGRDRGLSAFF
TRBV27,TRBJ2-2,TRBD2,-,TGTGCCAGCAGTTTTTCCATATGGGGGACTAGCGAGAACACCGGGGAGCTGTTTTTT,CASSFSIWGTSENTGELFF
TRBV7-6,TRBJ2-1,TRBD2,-,TGTGCCAGCAGCCCCAGGGCGGGAGCGACCTACAATGAGCAGTTCTTC,CASSPRAGATYNEQFF
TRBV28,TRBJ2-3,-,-,TGTGCCAGCAGTCCCTTCACAGGGACGATCGGAGATACGCAGTATTTT,CASSPFTGTIGDTQYF
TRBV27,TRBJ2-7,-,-,TGTGCCAGCAGTTTAACAGGGATCCACGAGCAGTACTTC,CASSLTGIHEQYF
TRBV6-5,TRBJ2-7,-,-,TGTGCCAGCAGTTCCGGAGGCGGGCCGCTTTCCTACGAGCAGTACTTC,CASSSGGGPLSYEQYF
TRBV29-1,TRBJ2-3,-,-,TGCAGCGTTGTTACAGGGCGCGCAGATACGCAGTATTTT,CSVVTGRADTQYF
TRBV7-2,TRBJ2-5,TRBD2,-,TGTGCCAGCAGCTTAGGGGGCGGGAGCTTTGAGACCCAGTACTTC,CASSLGGGSFETQYF
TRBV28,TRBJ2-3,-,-,TGTGCCAGCAGTATTAGTCGTGCTACGCAGTATTTT,CASSISRATQYF
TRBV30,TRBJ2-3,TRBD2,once,TGTGCCTGGATGTTCGGACTAGCGGCCACAGATACGCAGTATTTT,CAWMFGLAATDTQYF
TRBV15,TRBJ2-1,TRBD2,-,TGTGCCACCAGCAGACCTCCTGGGACTAGCGGAGCTAATTGGGAGTTCTTC,CATSRPPGTSGANWEFF
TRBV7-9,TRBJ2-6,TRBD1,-,TGTGCCAGCAGCCAGCAGACAGGGAAAAGCTCTGGGGCCAACGTCCTGACTTTC,CASSQQTGKSSGANVLTF
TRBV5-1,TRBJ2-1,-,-,TGCGCCAGCAGCCCAGGGAATGAGCAGTTCTTC,CASSPGNEQFF
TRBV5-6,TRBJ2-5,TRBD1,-,TGTGCCAGCGCCAGGGGACAGGGCCAAGAGACCCAGTACTTC,CASARGQGQETQYF